Reported below is one T cell receptor (beta chain). In its sample, this clonotype was seen many times. Its antigen has not been determined. No quality values exist for individual bases; no much larger clone is one base distant. The record originates from a study of CD8 T cells in ankylosing spondylitis (dated by TCRdb to about 2017). As for the study more broadly: The study set out to find disease-linked TCR variants by profiling T cell receptor beta repertoires in ankylosing spondylitis patients and healthy donors. The full study cohort was made up of under 30 ankylosing spondylitis patients and 108 healthy donors. Peripheral blood was sampled, and synovial fluid was also collected from ankylosing spondylitis patients.

The instrument given in TCRdb is Illumina HiSeq 2500. Quantitative 5'-RACE with molecular barcodes was the method used to prepare the TCR beta libraries. For the original study's pipeline: A new computational method, built on a probabilistic model of VDJ rearrangement, was used to identify disease-linked TCR variants. The public reads were quality trimmed at Q25 with fastp and then assembled into clones with MiXCR by TCRdb, keeping productive beta chains. Rows with one shared CDR3 protein collapse into an entry with the most common genes and DNA. The V and J calls, along with clone size, are taken from TCRdb and not from the paper's own processing. The sample table records roughly 120,000 distinct CDR3 sequences; approximately 14% of these occur just once. Of the sample, 2.5% to 3.5% is held by the ten largest clones. Paper-wide results and their limitations: The disease-linked clones had a CD8+ phenotype and were found at relatively low frequencies in peripheral blood. A TCR beta motif made up of several highly homologous amino acid variants appeared to be characteristic of blood from ankylosing spondylitis patients. Significant enrichment of the disease-linked clones was reported in matched synovial fluid samples from ankylosing spondylitis patients. Some motif variants were previously reported in synovial fluid and blood of reactive arthritis patients, suggesting common disease-initiation mechanisms.

The specimen was blood, either unsorted or a sorted T cell fraction (not recorded which). The receptor's source is a female donor with ankylosing spondylitis or in good health (not recorded which).

This receptor carries the CDR3 CATSRWGTDTQYF. The DNA sequence is given as TGTGCCACCAGCAGGTGGGGAACAGATACGCAGTATTTT. The chain is made from TRBV15 and TRBJ2-3, with the D gene not confidently named. The CDR1 and CDR2 encoded by the germline V gene (reference sequence) are LNHNV and YYDKDF. V gives up 3 bases and J gives up 3 bases, and the segment between their germline ends measures 7 bases. The CDR3 sequence holds 13 residues, the cysteine and phenylalanine included. CDR3 DNA is the only sequence kept; it has 39 bases, read in frame from the first base. The full variable domain, with segments outside the CDR3 supplied by the reference TRBV15 and TRBJ2-3 proteins, appears as DAMVIQNPRYQVTQFGKPVTLSCSQTLNHNVMYWYQQKSSQAPKLLFHYYDKDFNNEADTPDNFQSRRPNTSFCFLDIRSPGLGDTAMYLCATSRWGTDTQYFGPGTRLTVL.